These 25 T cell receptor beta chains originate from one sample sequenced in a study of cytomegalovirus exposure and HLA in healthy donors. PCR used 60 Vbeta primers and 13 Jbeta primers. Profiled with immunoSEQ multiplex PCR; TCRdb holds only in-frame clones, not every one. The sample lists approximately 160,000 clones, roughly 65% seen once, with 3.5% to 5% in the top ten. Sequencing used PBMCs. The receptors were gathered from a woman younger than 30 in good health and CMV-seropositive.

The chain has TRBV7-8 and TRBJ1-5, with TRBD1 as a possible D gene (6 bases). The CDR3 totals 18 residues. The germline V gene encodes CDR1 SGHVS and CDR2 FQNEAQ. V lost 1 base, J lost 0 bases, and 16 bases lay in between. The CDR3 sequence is CASSLDRATLPSNQPQHF. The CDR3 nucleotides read TGTGCCAGCAGCTTAGACAGGGCCACTTTACCTAGCAATCAGCCCCAGCATTTT.

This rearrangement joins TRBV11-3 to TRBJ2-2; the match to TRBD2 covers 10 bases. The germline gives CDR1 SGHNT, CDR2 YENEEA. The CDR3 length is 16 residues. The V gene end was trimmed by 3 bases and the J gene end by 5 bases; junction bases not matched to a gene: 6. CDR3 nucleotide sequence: TGTGCCAGCAGCTTTCGACTAGCGGGCGGGACCGGGGAGCTGTTTTTT. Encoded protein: CASSFRLAGGTGELFF.

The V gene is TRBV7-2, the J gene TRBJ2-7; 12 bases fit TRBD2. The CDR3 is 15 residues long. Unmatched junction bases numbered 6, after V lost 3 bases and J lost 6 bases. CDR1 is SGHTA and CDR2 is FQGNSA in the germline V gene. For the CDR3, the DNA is TGTGCCAGCAGCTTTAGACTAGCGGGAGATCCCGAGCAGTACTTC. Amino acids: CASSFRLAGDPEQYF.

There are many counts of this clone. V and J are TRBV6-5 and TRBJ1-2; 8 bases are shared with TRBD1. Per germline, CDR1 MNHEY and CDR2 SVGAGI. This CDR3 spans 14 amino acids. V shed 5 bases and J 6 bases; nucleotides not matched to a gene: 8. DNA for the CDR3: TGTGCCAGCAGTCTACAGGGGGGAGGGAATGGCTACACCTTC. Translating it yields CASSLQGGGNGYTF.

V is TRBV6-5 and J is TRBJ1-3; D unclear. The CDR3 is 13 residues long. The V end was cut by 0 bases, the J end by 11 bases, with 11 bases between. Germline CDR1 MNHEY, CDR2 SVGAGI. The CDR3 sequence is CASSYSGGFPIYF. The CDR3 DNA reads TGTGCCAGCAGTTACTCTGGTGGCTTCCCCATATATTTT.

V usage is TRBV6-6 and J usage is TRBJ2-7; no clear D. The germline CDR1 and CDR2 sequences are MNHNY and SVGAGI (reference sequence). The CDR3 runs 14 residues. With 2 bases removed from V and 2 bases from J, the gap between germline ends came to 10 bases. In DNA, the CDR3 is TGTGCCAGCAGTTACAGAACAGAGACCTACGAGCAGTACTTC. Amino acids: CASSYRTETYEQYF.

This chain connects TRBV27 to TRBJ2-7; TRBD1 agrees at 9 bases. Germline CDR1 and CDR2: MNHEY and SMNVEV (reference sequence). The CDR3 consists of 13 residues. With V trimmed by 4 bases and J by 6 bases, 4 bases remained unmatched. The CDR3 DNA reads TGTGCCAGCAGTTCCGGACAGGGGATCGAGCAGTACTTC. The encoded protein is CASSSGQGIEQYF.

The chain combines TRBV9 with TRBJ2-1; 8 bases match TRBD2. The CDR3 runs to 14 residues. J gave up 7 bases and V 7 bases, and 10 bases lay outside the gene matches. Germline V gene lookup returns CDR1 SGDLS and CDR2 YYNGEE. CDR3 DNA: TGTGCCAGCGGGCGGGAGGAGTGGGTAAATGAGCAGTTCTTC. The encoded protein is CASGREEWVNEQFF.

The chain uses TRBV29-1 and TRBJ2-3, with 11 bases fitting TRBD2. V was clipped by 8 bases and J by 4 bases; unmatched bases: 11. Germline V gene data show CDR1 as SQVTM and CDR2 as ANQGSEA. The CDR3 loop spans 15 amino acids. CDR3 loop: CSYYETSGKADTQYF. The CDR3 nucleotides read TGCAGCTACTATGAGACTAGCGGGAAGGCAGATACGCAGTATTTT.

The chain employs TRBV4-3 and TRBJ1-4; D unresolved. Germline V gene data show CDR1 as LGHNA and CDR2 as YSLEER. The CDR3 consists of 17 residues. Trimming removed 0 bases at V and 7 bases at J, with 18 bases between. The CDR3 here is CASSQDSFSGLSEKLFF. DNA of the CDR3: TGCGCCAGCAGCCAAGATAGTTTTAGCGGGCTCTCTGAAAAACTGTTTTTT.

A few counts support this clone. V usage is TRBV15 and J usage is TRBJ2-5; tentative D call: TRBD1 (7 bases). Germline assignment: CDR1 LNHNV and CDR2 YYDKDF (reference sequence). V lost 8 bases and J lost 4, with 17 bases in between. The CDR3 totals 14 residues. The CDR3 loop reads CATDRGDSVETQYF. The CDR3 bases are TGTGCCACCGATCGCGGGGACAGCGTAGAGACCCAGTACTTC.

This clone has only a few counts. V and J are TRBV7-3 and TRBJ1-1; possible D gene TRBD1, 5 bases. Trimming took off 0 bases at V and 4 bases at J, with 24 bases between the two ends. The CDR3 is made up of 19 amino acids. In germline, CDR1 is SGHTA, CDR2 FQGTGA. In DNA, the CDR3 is TGTGCCAGCAGCTTAACGGCTCCCGGAGAGTTCGCTAGGGGCACTGAAGCTTTCTTT. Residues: CASSLTAPGEFARGTEAFF. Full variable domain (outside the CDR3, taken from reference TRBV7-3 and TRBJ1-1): GAGVSQTPSNKVTEKGKYVELRCDPISGHTALYWYRQSLGQGPEFLIYFQGTGAADDSGLPNDRFFAVRPEGSVSTLKIQRTERGDSAVYLCASSLTAPGEFARGTEAFFGQGTRLTVV.

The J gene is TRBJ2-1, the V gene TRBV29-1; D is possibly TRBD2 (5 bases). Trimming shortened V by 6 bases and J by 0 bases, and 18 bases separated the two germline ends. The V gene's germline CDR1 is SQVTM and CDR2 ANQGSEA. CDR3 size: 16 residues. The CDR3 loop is CSVDWRRGSSYNEQFF. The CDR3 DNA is TGCAGCGTGGACTGGAGGCGAGGGAGCTCCTACAATGAGCAGTTCTTC.

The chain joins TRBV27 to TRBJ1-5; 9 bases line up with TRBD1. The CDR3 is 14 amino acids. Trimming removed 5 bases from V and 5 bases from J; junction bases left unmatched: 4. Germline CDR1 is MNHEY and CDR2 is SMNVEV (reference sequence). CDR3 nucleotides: TGTGCCAGCAGTCTCGGGACAGGGTATCAGCCCCAGCATTTT. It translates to CASSLGTGYQPQHF.

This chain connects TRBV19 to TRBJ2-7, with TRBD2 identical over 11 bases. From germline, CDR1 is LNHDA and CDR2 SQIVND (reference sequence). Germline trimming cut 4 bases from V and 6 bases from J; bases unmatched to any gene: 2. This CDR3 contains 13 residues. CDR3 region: CASSNSGRVEQYF. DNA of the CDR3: TGTGCCAGTAGTAATAGCGGGAGGGTCGAGCAGTACTTC.

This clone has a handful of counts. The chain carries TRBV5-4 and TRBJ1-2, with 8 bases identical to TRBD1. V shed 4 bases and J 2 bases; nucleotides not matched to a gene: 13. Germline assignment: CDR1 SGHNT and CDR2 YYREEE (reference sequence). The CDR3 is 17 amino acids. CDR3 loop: CASSRLGTGDYNYGYTF. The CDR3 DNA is TGTGCCAGCAGCCGTCTTGGGACAGGAGATTACAACTATGGCTACACCTTC. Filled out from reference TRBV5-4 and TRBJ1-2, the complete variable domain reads ETGVTQSPTHLIKTRGQQVTLRCSSQSGHNTVSWYQQALGQGPQFIFQYYREEENGRGNFPPRFSGLQFPNYSSELNVNALELDDSALYLCASSRLGTGDYNYGYTFGSGTRLTVV.

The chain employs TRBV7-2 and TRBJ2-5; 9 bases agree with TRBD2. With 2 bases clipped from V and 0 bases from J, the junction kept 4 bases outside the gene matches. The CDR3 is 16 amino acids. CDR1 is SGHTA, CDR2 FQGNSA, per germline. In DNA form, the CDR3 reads TGTGCCAGCAGCTTAATTGCGGGAGGGGACCAAGAGACCCAGTACTTC. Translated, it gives CASSLIAGGDQETQYF.

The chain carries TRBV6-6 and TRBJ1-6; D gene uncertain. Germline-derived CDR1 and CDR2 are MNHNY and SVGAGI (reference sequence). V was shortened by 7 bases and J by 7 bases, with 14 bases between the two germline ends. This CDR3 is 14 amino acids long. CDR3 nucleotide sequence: TGTGCCAGCAATATACAGAGTCCCAATTCACCCCTCCACTTT. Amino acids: CASNIQSPNSPLHF.

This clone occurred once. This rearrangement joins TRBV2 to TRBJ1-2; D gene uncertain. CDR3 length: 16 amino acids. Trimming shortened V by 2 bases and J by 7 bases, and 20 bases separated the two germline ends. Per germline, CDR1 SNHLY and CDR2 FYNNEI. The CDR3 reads CASSESAVRLSRGYTF. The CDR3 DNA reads TGTGCCAGCAGTGAAAGCGCGGTTAGACTAAGTCGTGGCTACACCTTC.

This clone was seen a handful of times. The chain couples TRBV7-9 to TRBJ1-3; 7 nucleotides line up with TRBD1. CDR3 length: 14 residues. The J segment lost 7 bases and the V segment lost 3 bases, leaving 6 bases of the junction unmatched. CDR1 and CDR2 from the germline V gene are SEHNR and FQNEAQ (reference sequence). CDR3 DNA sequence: TGTGCCAGCAGCTTTGAGGGGGCTAGGAACACCATATATTTT. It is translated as CASSFEGARNTIYF.

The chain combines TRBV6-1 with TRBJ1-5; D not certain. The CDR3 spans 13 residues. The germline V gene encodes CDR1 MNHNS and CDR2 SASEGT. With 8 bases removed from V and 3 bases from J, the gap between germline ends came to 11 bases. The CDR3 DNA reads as TGTGCCAGCGGGGAGATAGACAATCAGCCCCAGCATTTT. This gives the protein CASGEIDNQPQHF.

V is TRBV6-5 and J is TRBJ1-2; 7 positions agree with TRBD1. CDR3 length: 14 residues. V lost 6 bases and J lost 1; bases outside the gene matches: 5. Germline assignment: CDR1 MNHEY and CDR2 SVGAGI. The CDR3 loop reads CASRETGINYGYTF. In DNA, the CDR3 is TGTGCCAGCAGAGAGACAGGGATTAACTATGGCTACACCTTC.

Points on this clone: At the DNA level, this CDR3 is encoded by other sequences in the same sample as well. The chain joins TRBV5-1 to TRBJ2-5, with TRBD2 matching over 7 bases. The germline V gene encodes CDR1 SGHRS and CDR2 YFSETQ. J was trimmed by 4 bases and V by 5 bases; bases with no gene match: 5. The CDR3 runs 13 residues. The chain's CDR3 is CASRGGEGETQYF. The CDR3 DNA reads TGCGCCAGCAGAGGAGGGGAGGGAGAGACCCAGTACTTC. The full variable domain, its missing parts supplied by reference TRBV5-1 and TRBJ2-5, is KAGVTQTPRYLIKTRGQQVTLSCSPISGHRSVSWYQQTPGQGLQFLFEYFSETQRNKGNFPGRFSGRQFSNSRSEMNVSTLELGDSALYLCASRGGEGETQYFGPGTRLLVL.

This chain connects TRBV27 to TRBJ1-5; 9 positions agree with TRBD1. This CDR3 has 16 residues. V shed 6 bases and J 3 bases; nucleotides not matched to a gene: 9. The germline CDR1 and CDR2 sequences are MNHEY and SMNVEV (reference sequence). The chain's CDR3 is CASSPLTGGDNQPQHF. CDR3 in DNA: TGTGCCAGCAGCCCCCTGACAGGGGGTGACAATCAGCCCCAGCATTTT.

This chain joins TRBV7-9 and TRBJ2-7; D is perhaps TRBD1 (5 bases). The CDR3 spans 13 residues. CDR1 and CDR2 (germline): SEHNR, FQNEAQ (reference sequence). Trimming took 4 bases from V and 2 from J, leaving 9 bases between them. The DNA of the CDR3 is TGTGCCAGCAGCTCCGGACAAACCTACGAGCAGTACTTC. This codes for CASSSGQTYEQYF.